These 30 T cell receptor beta chains were sequenced from one sample in a study of T cell repertoires in cytomegalovirus infection. No antigen has been identified for these receptors. TCRdb passed the reads through MiXCR, listing each CDR3 protein once. The sample holds 450,000 to 650,000 distinct CDR3 sequences, just under 40% seen once. The sequencing used cultured PBMCs, collected from culture after CMV antigen stimulation. Receptor source: a human donor in good health (CMV status not recorded). Some clones in this sample may be carry-over from other donors' samples.

This clonotype was counted only a few times. The chain couples TRBV7-2 to TRBJ2-7; the D gene could be TRBD1 or TRBD2 (5 bases each). The germline V gene encodes CDR1 SGHTA and CDR2 FQGNSA. The V end was cut by 5 bases, the J end by 0 bases, with 14 bases between. The CDR3 is made up of 15 amino acids. CDR3 sequence reads: CASSPSGTPSYEQYF. CDR3 coding DNA: TGTGCCAGCAGCCCGTCCGGGACGCCCTCCTACGAGCAGTACTTC.

This clonotype appeared a few times. The chain combines TRBV7-8 with TRBJ1-1; TRBD1 aligns across 8 bases. The CDR3 is 15 residues long. The germline V gene encodes CDR1 SGHVS and CDR2 FQNEAQ. Trimming at V came to 3 bases and at J to 8 bases, leaving 11 bases not matched to a gene. This CDR3 is CASSFGTGTGKEAFF. CDR3 coding DNA: TGTGCCAGCAGCTTTGGAACCGGGACAGGCAAAGAAGCTTTCTTT.

Notes on this clonotype: A read error may account for a junction end that differs from germline. The chain uses TRBV4-1 and TRBJ1-2; D unresolved. There are 17 residues in the CDR3. Germline V gene data show CDR1 as MGHRA and CDR2 as YSYEKL. The CDR3 nucleotides are TGTGCCAGCAGCCAAGTCCCTTTCAGGACGTCTAACTATGGCTACACCTTC. Protein: CASSQVPFRTSNYGYTF.

V and J are TRBV7-2 and TRBJ1-1; 7 positions agree with TRBD1. The CDR3 loop spans 12 amino acids. In germline, CDR1 is SGHTA, CDR2 FQGNSA. Trimming cost V 5 bases and J 10 bases; bases outside gene matches: 7. The chain's CDR3 is CASSRLQGGAFF. The DNA of the CDR3 is TGTGCCAGCAGCAGACTCCAGGGGGGAGCTTTCTTT.

The V call is TRBV12-3 or TRBV12-4, the J call TRBJ1-1, with 9 positions matching TRBD1. The junction had 10 bases not matched to a gene; V was cut back by 2 bases and J by 9 bases. The CDR3 runs to 15 residues. In DNA form, the CDR3 reads TGTGCCAGCAGTTTAATGGGACAGGGAAGTCGCAAAGCTTTCTTT. Translated: CASSLMGQGSRKAFF.

The J gene is TRBJ2-7, the V gene TRBV2, with TRBD2 matching 10 bases. V shed 7 bases and J 2 bases; nucleotides not matched to a gene: 5. CDR1 is SNHLY, CDR2 FYNNEI, per germline. The CDR3 is made up of 14 amino acids. In DNA, the CDR3 is TGTGCCAGCAATAGCGGGAGGACCACCTACGAGCAGTACTTC. Its translation is CASNSGRTTYEQYF.

This clonotype has just a few counts. V gene TRBV7-2 combines with J gene TRBJ2-5; D gene unclear. Between the trimmed V and J ends, which lost 1 base and 2 bases, there was a span of 11 bases. The CDR3 contains 15 residues. Germline V gene sequence: CDR1 SGHTA, CDR2 FQGNSA. The CDR3 DNA reads as TGTGCCAGCAGCTTAGGTCGGCAGGCTCAAGAGACCCAGTACTTC. Protein product: CASSLGRQAQETQYF.

The chain is built from TRBV7-6 and TRBJ2-2; 12 bases match TRBD2. The V gene's germline CDR1 is SGHVS and CDR2 FNYEAQ. V lost 5 bases, J lost 2 bases, and 6 bases stayed unmatched. The CDR3 consists of 17 residues. CDR3 residues: CASSPGLAGINTGELFF. The DNA for the CDR3 is TGTGCCAGCAGCCCCGGACTAGCGGGGATTAACACCGGGGAGCTGTTTTTT. Looking up the rest from reference TRBV7-6 and TRBJ2-2 gives the full variable domain: GAGVSQSPRYKVTKRGQDVALRCDPISGHVSLYWYRQALGQGPEFLTYFNYEAQQDKSGLPNDRFSAERPEGSISTLTIQRTEQRDSAMYRCASSPGLAGINTGELFFGEGSRLTVL.

This CDR3 is CAISEDREGNTIYF. The CDR3, as DNA: TGTGCCATCAGTGAGGACAGGGAGGGAAACACCATATATTTT. J is TRBJ1-3 and V is TRBV10-3, with TRBD1 identical over 7 bases. V gave up 2 bases and J gave up 4 bases; unmatched junction bases: 2. Germline V gives CDR1 ENHRY, CDR2 SYGVKD. The CDR3 runs to 14 residues.

This clonotype has a handful of counts. J is TRBJ1-3 and V is TRBV6-1; D is perhaps TRBD1 (5 bases). There are 16 residues in the CDR3. CDR1 is MNHNS and CDR2 is SASEGT in the germline V gene. V was trimmed by 2 bases and J by 0 bases, leaving 11 bases between them. The CDR3 region is CASSETRGDSGNTIYF. DNA for the CDR3: TGTGCCAGCAGTGAAACTCGGGGGGACTCTGGAAACACCATATATTTT.

The chain employs TRBV19 and TRBJ1-1; TRBD1 is a possible D gene (5 bases). Germline V lookup: CDR1 LNHDA, CDR2 SQIVND (reference sequence). Trimming stripped 4 bases from V and 1 base from J, with 13 bases between. The CDR3 length is 15 residues. DNA of the CDR3: TGTGCCAGTAGTACAAAGGGGTCGGGGAACACTGAAGCTTTCTTT. It translates to CASSTKGSGNTEAFF.

This clonotype showed up many times. The J gene is TRBJ1-1, the V gene TRBV7-2; TRBD1 agrees at 9 bases. Germline CDR1 and CDR2: SGHTA and FQGNSA. The CDR3 is 15 amino acids. The V gene end was trimmed by 4 bases and the J gene end by 6 bases; junction bases not matched to a gene: 9. CDR3 protein: CASSSVDRGSSEAFF. The DNA for the CDR3 is TGTGCCAGCAGCTCTGTGGACAGGGGAAGCTCTGAAGCTTTCTTT.

The chain has TRBV7-9 and TRBJ2-7; D gene uncertain. Germline V gene lookup returns CDR1 SEHNR and CDR2 FQNEAQ (reference sequence). V lost 8 bases to trimming and J lost 4 bases, with 24 bases between them. There are 16 residues in the CDR3. The CDR3: CASSPPGQPLLYEQYF. In nucleotides, the CDR3 is TGTGCCAGCTCCCCACCCGGGCAGCCTTTGCTTTACGAGCAGTACTTC.

J is TRBJ2-5 and V is TRBV28, with 9 bases matching TRBD2. Germline V lookup: CDR1 MDHEN, CDR2 SYDVKM. The ends lost 2 bases at V and 2 bases at J; junction bases unmatched: 3. This CDR3 region has 15 residues. Here the CDR3 DNA reads TGTGCCAGCAGTTTAGCGGGGGGGGGGCAAGAGACCCAGTACTTC. This gives the protein CASSLAGGGQETQYF.

The sample holds a few counts of this clonotype. The chain carries TRBV4-3 and TRBJ2-7; the match to TRBD2 covers 10 bases. Germline V gives CDR1 LGHNA, CDR2 YSLEER. The CDR3 length is 15 residues. With V trimmed by 5 bases and J by 7 bases, 11 bases remained unmatched. The CDR3 loop reads CASSFLAGAPGEQYF. The CDR3 DNA sequence: TGCGCCAGCAGCTTTCTAGCGGGAGCCCCGGGGGAGCAGTACTTC.

A single count supports this clonotype. The V gene is TRBV3-1, the J gene TRBJ2-7, with D possibly matching TRBD2 (6 bases). The CDR3 runs 18 residues. Germline CDR1 is LGHDT and CDR2 is YNNKEL (reference sequence). V was clipped by 0 bases and J by 6 bases, with 24 bases between them. The CDR3 DNA reads as TGTGCCAGCAGCCAAGATAGGGGACTTCCGTGGATGTTTTGCGAGCAGTACTTC. This encodes CASSQDRGLPWMFCEQYF.

CDR3 loop: CSARGRDRIQGEQFF. In DNA, the CDR3 is TGCAGTGCTAGAGGCCGGGACAGAATACAGGGTGAGCAGTTCTTC. The chain joins TRBV20-1 to TRBJ2-1; 7 bases match TRBD1. This CDR3 has 15 residues. J gave up 9 bases and V 1 base, and 12 bases lay outside the gene matches. Germline V CDR1 and CDR2: DFQATT, SNEGSKA (reference sequence).

This clonotype was found a few times. The chain links TRBV20-1 to TRBJ2-7; D might be TRBD2 (6 bases). CDR1 is DFQATT, CDR2 SNEGSKA, per germline (reference sequence). The CDR3 is 13 amino acids. V shed 3 bases and J shed 2 bases, with 11 bases lying between them. This CDR3 reads CSASGGPTYEQYF. The CDR3 DNA is TGCAGTGCTAGCGGGGGTCCCACCTACGAGCAGTACTTC.

This clonotype was found a few times. The chain uses TRBV6-1 and TRBJ2-5; D unclear. Germline V gene sequence: CDR1 MNHNS, CDR2 SASEGT. CDR3 length: 14 residues. The V end was cut by 5 bases, the J end by 2 bases, with 12 bases between. CDR3 protein: CASSPPFGQETQYF. As DNA, the CDR3 is TGTGCCAGCAGTCCGCCGTTCGGGCAAGAGACCCAGTACTTC.

The CDR3 loop reads CASSSHPTDTQYF. The CDR3 DNA reads as TGTGCCAGCAGCTCCCACCCCACAGATACGCAGTATTTT. The chain recombines TRBV11-3 with TRBJ2-3; D remains unclear. CDR3 length equals 13 residues. The V gene's germline CDR1 is SGHNT and CDR2 YENEEA. V was shortened by 4 bases and J by 2 bases, with 7 bases between the two germline ends.

In its sample, this clonotype was seen many times. This chain joins TRBV6-1 and TRBJ1-1; D may be TRBD1 (6 bases). V was trimmed by 7 bases and J by 8 bases, leaving 17 bases between them. Germline CDR1 and CDR2: MNHNS and SASEGT. There are 13 residues in the CDR3. CDR3 nucleotides: TGTGCCAGCAAACCGTTACAGGGCACCGAAGCTTTCTTT. As protein: CASKPLQGTEAFF.

This clonotype was seen only a few times. V usage is TRBV19 and J usage is TRBJ2-1; 9 nucleotides align to TRBD2. The CDR3 covers 18 residues. Germline V gene lookup returns CDR1 LNHDA and CDR2 SQIVND (reference sequence). V dropped 0 bases and J dropped 5; count of bases not matched to a gene: 11. The DNA for the CDR3 is TGTGCCAGTAGTATAGATCCTAATAGCGGGGGTCCCCACAATGAGCAGTTCTTC. This encodes CASSIDPNSGGPHNEQFF.

This clonotype was observed a few times. The chain uses TRBV11-2 and TRBJ2-7; 8 positions agree with TRBD2. V dropped 4 bases and J dropped 0; count of bases not matched to a gene: 14. The CDR3 runs to 18 residues. From germline, CDR1 is SGHAT and CDR2 FQNNGV. CDR3 nucleotide sequence: TGTGCCAGCAGCTCCCACGGGGGGGGCACAAAGGCCTCCTACGAGCAGTACTTC. It codes for CASSSHGGGTKASYEQYF. Full variable domain (missing parts from reference TRBV11-2 and TRBJ2-7): EAGVAQSPRYKIIEKRQSVAFWCNPISGHATLYWYQQILGQGPKLLIQFQNNGVVDDSQLPKDRFSAERLKGVDSTLKIQPAKLEDSAVYLCASSSHGGGTKASYEQYFGPGTRLTVT.

V and J are TRBV4-2 and TRBJ2-1; TRBD1 aligns across 11 bases. Per germline, CDR1 LGHNA and CDR2 YNFKEQ. The V and J ends lost 3 bases and 8 bases, in that order; junction bases with no gene match: 6. The CDR3 runs 15 residues. The chain's CDR3 is CASSHGQGAGDEQFF. For the CDR3, the DNA is TGTGCCAGCAGCCATGGACAGGGGGCGGGGGATGAGCAGTTCTTC.

The V and J genes are TRBV19 and TRBJ2-3; the match to TRBD2 covers 8 bases. The CDR3 totals 17 residues. Trimming removed 5 bases from V and 1 base from J; junction bases left unmatched: 11. The germline CDR1 and CDR2 sequences are LNHDA and SQIVND (reference sequence). The CDR3 DNA reads as TGTGCCAGTAGTGCTATGGCCTTGCGGGGGGGCACAGATACGCAGTATTTT. Encoded protein: CASSAMALRGGTDTQYF. The entire variable domain, with the rest obtained from reference TRBV19 and TRBJ2-3, is as follows: DGGITQSPKYLFRKEGQNVTLSCEQNLNHDAMYWYRQDPGQGLRLIYYSQIVNDFQKGDIAEGYSVSREKKESFPLTVTSAQKNPTAFYLCASSAMALRGGTDTQYFGPGTRLTVL.

This clonotype occurred many times. The chain joins TRBV7-2 to TRBJ2-3; perhaps TRBD2 as D (6 bases). The V end was cut by 0 bases, the J end by 2 bases, with 15 bases between. In germline, CDR1 is SGHTA, CDR2 FQGNSA. The length of the CDR3 is 17 residues. CDR3 in amino acids: CASSLASGRGITDTQYF. CDR3 coding DNA: TGTGCCAGCAGCTTAGCGAGTGGTCGGGGGATCACAGATACGCAGTATTTT.

In this sample, this clonotype turned up a few times. This chain connects TRBV18 to TRBJ2-3; TRBD2 agrees at 12 bases. The CDR3 runs to 16 residues. CDR1 KGHSH and CDR2 LQKENI come from the germline V gene. J gave up 7 bases and V 3 bases, and 8 bases lay outside the gene matches. CDR3 residues: CASSPATSGGRHTQYF. The DNA of the CDR3 is TGTGCCAGCTCACCGGCGACTAGCGGGGGCCGACATACGCAGTATTTT.

This chain connects TRBV6-1 to TRBJ2-1; the match to TRBD1 covers 11 bases. After removal of 6 bases from V and 8 bases from J, the junction contained 12 bases not matched to a gene. The CDR3 has 16 amino acids. In germline, CDR1 is MNHNS, CDR2 SASEGT. In DNA form, the CDR3 reads TGTGCCAGCAGAGACCCGCGGGACAGGGGGATCGATGAGCAGTTCTTC. Residues: CASRDPRDRGIDEQFF.

This clonotype showed up just a few times. CDR3 sequence reads: CASSLGDGPPRYGYTF. CDR3 bases: TGTGCCAGCAGCTTAGGGGATGGACCCCCGAGATATGGCTACACCTTC. The V and J genes are TRBV7-2 and TRBJ1-2; no clear D. This CDR3 region has 16 residues. Per the germline V gene, CDR1 is SGHTA and CDR2 is FQGNSA. The ends were cut back, 1 base at V and 5 bases at J, with 17 bases in the middle.

This clonotype was observed a handful of times. CDR3 in DNA: TGTGCCAGCACGGGGGGACAGACTAATGAAAAACTGTTTTTT. Translated, it gives CASTGGQTNEKLFF. V gene TRBV6-1 combines with J gene TRBJ1-4, with 7 bases lining up with TRBD1. The germline V gene encodes CDR1 MNHNS and CDR2 SASEGT. This CDR3 is 14 amino acids long. The V and J ends lost 7 bases and 2 bases, in that order; junction bases with no gene match: 4.